This T cell receptor beta chain was recovered during a study of blood T cell repertoires in COVID-19. Turning to the study itself: Acute and convalescent COVID-19 samples came from the United States, Italy and Spain. PBMCs, B-cell-depleted T cells, or T cells were the source of the cDNA or gDNA that made up the material.

The ends lost 4 bases at V and 7 bases at J; junction bases unmatched: 7. This CDR3 is 14 amino acids long. Germline CDR1 reads MGHRA; CDR2 reads YSYEKL. Measured with immunoSEQ multiplex PCR; TCRdb has only the in-frame clones, and not every one. The repertoire holds around 140,000 clones, with roughly 90% as singletons. What was sequenced was peripheral blood. This clonotype originated in a man in his 70s with active COVID-19. This chain connects TRBV4-1 to TRBJ2-1, with 7 bases that match TRBD2. The CDR3 sequence is CASSLPGGSNEQFF. CDR3 nucleotides: TGCGCCAGCAGCCTCCCGGGCGGGAGTAATGAGCAGTTCTTC.